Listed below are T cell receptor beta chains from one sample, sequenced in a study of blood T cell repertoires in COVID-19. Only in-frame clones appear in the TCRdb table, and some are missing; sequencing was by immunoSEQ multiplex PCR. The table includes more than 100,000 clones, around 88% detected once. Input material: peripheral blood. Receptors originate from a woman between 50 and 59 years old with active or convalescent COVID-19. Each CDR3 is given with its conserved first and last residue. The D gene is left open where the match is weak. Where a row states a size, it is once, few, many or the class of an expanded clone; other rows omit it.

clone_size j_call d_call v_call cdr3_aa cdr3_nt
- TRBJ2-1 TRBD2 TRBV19 CASSPTTSIGGEQFF TGTGCCAGTAGTCCCACGACTAGCATTGGTGGTGAGCAGTTCTTC
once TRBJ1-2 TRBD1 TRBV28 CASSSPTLTGLSYGYTF TGTGCCAGCAGTTCCCCAACCTTGACAGGGTTAAGCTATGGCTACACCTTC
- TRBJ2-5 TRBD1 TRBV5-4 CASSGTTGLGETQYF TGTGCCAGCAGCGGGACGACAGGGCTGGGGGAGACCCAGTACTTC
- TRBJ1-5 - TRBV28 CASSFPVEAISRNSNQPQHF TGTGCCAGCAGTTTCCCCGTCGAGGCAATCAGCCGAAATAGCAATCAGCCCCAGCATTTT
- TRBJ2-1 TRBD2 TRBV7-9 CASSPAAGANNEQFF TGTGCCAGCAGCCCCGCAGCGGGGGCCAACAATGAGCAGTTCTTC
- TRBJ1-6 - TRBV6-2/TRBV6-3 CASSMTGSDSPLHF TGTGCCAGCAGCATGACAGGCTCGGATTCACCCCTCCACTTT
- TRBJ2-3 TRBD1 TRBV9 CASTDRVDTQYF TGTGCCAGCACGGACAGGGTTGATACGCAGTATTTT
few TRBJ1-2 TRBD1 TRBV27 CATLPRGDSYGYTF TGTGCCACCCTTCCACGCGGGGACAGCTATGGCTACACCTTC
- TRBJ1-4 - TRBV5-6 CASSWGASTNEKLFF TGTGCCAGCAGCTGGGGAGCTTCAACTAATGAAAAACTGTTTTTT
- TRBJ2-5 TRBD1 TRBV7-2 CASSLAGGLYEETQYF TGTGCCAGCAGCTTAGCAGGGGGCTTGTACGAAGAGACCCAGTACTTC
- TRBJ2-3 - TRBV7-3 CASSLNGRWGDTQYF TGTGCCAGCAGCTTAAACGGGAGATGGGGAGATACGCAGTATTTT
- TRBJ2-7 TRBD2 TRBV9 CASSVGLRTTGRGLAGRPWEQYF TGTGCCAGCAGCGTAGGGCTGAGAACTACGGGCAGGGGACTAGCGGGACGCCCTTGGGAGCAGTACTTC
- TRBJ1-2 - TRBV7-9 CASSESGGSNYGYTF TGTGCCAGCAGCGAGTCGGGGGGCTCCAACTATGGCTACACCTTC
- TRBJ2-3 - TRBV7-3 CASSPGTSLSTDTQYF TGTGCCAGCAGCCCAGGGACATCACTGAGCACAGATACGCAGTATTTT
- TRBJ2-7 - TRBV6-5 CASSQRGGYEQYF TGTGCCAGCAGTCAAAGGGGGGGCTACGAGCAGTACTTC
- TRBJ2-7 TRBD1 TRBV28 CASSTGQGSSYEQYF TGTGCCAGCAGTACTGGACAGGGGAGCTCCTACGAGCAGTACTTC
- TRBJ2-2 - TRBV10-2 CASSEGQSVTGELFF TGCGCCAGCAGTGAGGGACAAAGCGTCACCGGGGAGCTGTTTTTT